These 23 T cell receptor beta chains came from one sample sequenced in a study of blood T cell repertoires in COVID-19. Clones were read by immunoSEQ multiplex PCR, and TCRdb kept only the in-frame ones, dropping some. The sample lists fewer than 250,000 clones, nearly 90% occurring once. Sequencing input: PBMCs or T cells enriched from blood (not recorded which). Receptors originate from a man aged 25-45 years who had been exposed to COVID-19.

CDR3 residues: CASRDWSYEQYF. CDR3 nucleotides: TGTGCCAGCCGGGACTGGAGCTACGAGCAGTACTTC. This chain links TRBV11-2 with TRBJ2-7, with D maybe TRBD2 (6 bases). The V and J ends lost 8 bases and 3 bases respectively, with 11 bases between them. Germline CDR1 reads SGHAT; CDR2 reads FQNNGV. The CDR3 loop spans 12 amino acids.

Notes on this clone: The junction shows a germline mismatch at one end, possibly a read error. The rearrangement joins TRBV6-6 to TRBJ2-1; D may be TRBD2 (6 bases). CDR1 and CDR2 from the germline V gene are MNHNY and SVGAGI (reference sequence). The CDR3 sequence is 12 residues long. The CDR3 DNA reads as TGTGCCAGCGGAAGAATCAGGGAGGATTTACTCTTC. Translating gives CASGRIREDLLF.

A single count supports this clone. The J gene is TRBJ2-7, the V gene TRBV7-8; D gene uncertain. This CDR3 has 12 residues. The V and J ends lost 5 bases and 2 bases respectively, with 7 bases between them. The germline gives CDR1 SGHVS, CDR2 FQNEAQ. CDR3 loop: CASSPEPYEQYF. In DNA, the CDR3 is TGTGCCAGCAGCCCCGAGCCCTACGAGCAGTACTTC.

V and J are TRBV2 and TRBJ2-5; 12 bases line up with TRBD2. V lost 4 bases and J lost 3; bases outside the gene matches: 6. Germline V gene data show CDR1 as SNHLY and CDR2 as FYNNEI. The CDR3 consists of 16 residues. CDR3 sequence: CASSGLAGANKETQYF. The CDR3 region has the DNA TGTGCCAGCAGTGGACTAGCGGGGGCCAATAAAGAGACCCAGTACTTC.

The V call is TRBV7-9, the J call TRBJ2-5; 15 nucleotides line up with TRBD2. Germline V gene lookup returns CDR1 SEHNR and CDR2 FQNEAQ (reference sequence). Trimming cost V 3 bases and J 2 bases; bases outside gene matches: 7. The CDR3 length is 18 residues. Here the CDR3 DNA reads TGTGCCAGCAGCTTTCCGGGACTAGCGGGGGGACGACAAGAGACCCAGTACTTC. Protein: CASSFPGLAGGRQETQYF.

This rearrangement joins TRBV7-6 to TRBJ2-3, with TRBD2 identical over 7 bases. CDR1 and CDR2 from the germline V gene are SGHVS and FNYEAQ. This CDR3 has 15 residues. Germline trimming cut 6 bases from V and 0 bases from J; bases unmatched to any gene: 6. The CDR3: CASRGGADSTDTQYF. DNA of the CDR3: TGTGCCAGCAGGGGAGGGGCAGATAGCACAGATACGCAGTATTTT.

This chain links TRBV4-1 with TRBJ1-1; 7 nucleotides align to TRBD1. Per germline, CDR1 MGHRA and CDR2 YSYEKL. V was pared by 0 bases and J by 0 bases, with 7 bases of the junction left unmatched. This CDR3 has 17 amino acids. CDR3 sequence: CASSQDRTGRLNTEAFF. The CDR3 region has the DNA TGCGCCAGCAGCCAAGACCGGACAGGAAGATTGAACACTGAAGCTTTCTTT.

This chain links TRBV6-5 with TRBJ1-1; D remains ambiguous. The length of the CDR3 is 14 residues. V was pared by 5 bases and J by 4 bases, with 14 bases between. The germline CDR1 and CDR2 sequences are MNHEY and SVGAGI. DNA for the CDR3: TGTGCCAGCAGTCTTGGGGTCGAGGGCACTGAAGCTTTCTTT. Its protein is CASSLGVEGTEAFF.

The V call is TRBV7-6, the J call TRBJ2-2, with D unresolved. Germline V CDR1 and CDR2: SGHVS, FNYEAQ. The CDR3 extends over 13 amino acids. Trimming shortened V by 1 base and J by 7 bases, and 7 bases separated the two germline ends. The CDR3 region has the DNA TGTGCCAGCAGCTTAGTCCCCCGCGGGGAGCTGTTTTTT. It specifies CASSLVPRGELFF.

The V and J genes are TRBV5-1 and TRBJ1-1; D not resolved. CDR1 SGHRS and CDR2 YFSETQ come from the germline V gene. V was clipped by 1 base and J by 6 bases, with 10 bases between them. This CDR3 contains 13 residues. For the CDR3, the DNA is TGCGCCAGCAGCTTGAAGGGTAGCGCTGAAGCTTTCTTT. It yields the protein CASSLKGSAEAFF. The full variable domain, its missing parts supplied by reference TRBV5-1 and TRBJ1-1, is KAGVTQTPRYLIKTRGQQVTLSCSPISGHRSVSWYQQTPGQGLQFLFEYFSETQRNKGNFPGRFSGRQFSNSRSEMNVSTLELGDSALYLCASSLKGSAEAFFGQGTRLTVV.

The V and J genes are TRBV20-1 and TRBJ1-2; no reliable D call. This CDR3 comprises 12 residues. Trimming pared 3 bases from V and 4 bases from J, leaving 9 bases between. Per germline, CDR1 DFQATT and CDR2 SNEGSKA (reference sequence). CDR3 DNA sequence: TGCAGTGCTAGTTACAGCACCTATGGCTACACCTTC. The encoded protein is CSASYSTYGYTF.

The chain has TRBV7-9 and TRBJ2-1; D ambiguous. This CDR3 has 13 residues. In germline, CDR1 is SEHNR, CDR2 FQNEAQ (reference sequence). The ends were cut back, 2 bases at V and 5 bases at J, with 7 bases in the middle. The CDR3 DNA reads as TGTGCCAGCAGCTTATCGGGTAACAATGAGCAGTTCTTC. Its translation is CASSLSGNNEQFF.

The chain has TRBV4-3 and TRBJ1-2; 9 bases agree with TRBD1. Germline-derived CDR1 and CDR2 are LGHNA and YSLEER. The CDR3 runs 16 residues. The trim removed 3 bases at V and 4 bases at J, leaving 9 bases unmatched. CDR3 protein: CASSHADGQGIYGYTF. The CDR3 DNA is TGCGCCAGCAGCCATGCTGACGGACAGGGGATCTATGGCTACACCTTC.

This chain uses TRBV12-2 with TRBJ1-5; TRBD1 was called by the table and not checked on the DNA. TRBV12-2 is termed a pseudogene. This CDR3 comprises 13 residues. This chain's CDR3 is CASRLSQNQPQHF. The CDR3, as DNA: TGTGCAAGTCGCTTAAGTCAGAATCAGCCCCAGCATTTT.

The rearrangement joins TRBV6-5 to TRBJ1-2; 7 bases align to TRBD1. The germline V gene encodes CDR1 MNHEY and CDR2 SVGAGI. V was clipped by 7 bases and J by 6 bases; unmatched bases: 11. This CDR3 comprises 14 residues. The CDR3 spells CASKYAGGEHGYTF. The CDR3 DNA reads TGTGCCAGCAAATACGCAGGGGGAGAACATGGCTACACCTTC.

The chain couples TRBV3-1 (or the pseudogene TRBV3-2) to TRBJ1-4; D is possibly TRBD1 (6 bases). Germline values: CDR1 LGHDT, CDR2 YNNKEL (reference sequence). The CDR3 consists of 16 residues. V dropped 5 bases and J dropped 6 bases, with 19 bases sitting between them. CDR3 bases: TGTGCCAGCAGCAAGCCACAGGGAAGAGGCGATGAAAAACTGTTTTTT. It specifies CASSKPQGRGDEKLFF.

The chain couples TRBV19 to TRBJ1-2; unclear D gene. Germline V gives CDR1 LNHDA, CDR2 SQIVND (reference sequence). The CDR3 length is 14 residues. V was trimmed by 5 bases and J by 4 bases, leaving 14 bases between them. The CDR3 DNA is TGTGCCAGTAGTGACTTGCAGCCGATCTATGGCTACACCTTC. Encoded protein: CASSDLQPIYGYTF.

The rearrangement links TRBV10-3 to TRBJ2-7, with 8 bases fitting TRBD2. The CDR3 consists of 16 residues. Germline V gene data show CDR1 as ENHRY and CDR2 as SYGVKD. V shed 0 bases and J 3 bases; nucleotides not matched to a gene: 7. In nucleotides, the CDR3 is TGTGCCATCAGTGAGTCGTTGATAGCGGGGAACTACGAGCAGTACTTC. Translation: CAISESLIAGNYEQYF.

The chain couples TRBV18 to TRBJ2-7; 7 bases align to TRBD2. The V and J ends lost 3 bases and 3 bases, in that order; junction bases with no gene match: 20. Germline V gene data show CDR1 as KGHSH and CDR2 as LQKENI. This CDR3 is 19 amino acids long. Here the CDR3 reads CASSPPVHSGAVKLYEQYF. In DNA, the CDR3 is TGTGCCAGCTCACCCCCTGTCCACAGCGGGGCGGTCAAACTCTACGAGCAGTACTTC.

V usage is TRBV3-1 (or the pseudogene TRBV3-2) and J usage is TRBJ1-1, with D possibly matching TRBD1 (5 bases). Per germline, CDR1 LGHDT and CDR2 YNNKEL (reference sequence). V lost 0 bases and J 1 base, leaving 9 bases between the germline ends. The CDR3 spans 15 residues. The CDR3 nucleotides read TGTGCCAGCAGCCAAGATCCCAGGGCGAACACTGAAGCTTTCTTT. Translation gives CASSQDPRANTEAFF.

V gene TRBV6-5 combines with J gene TRBJ2-1, with 7 bases matching TRBD2. The trim removed 8 bases at V and 3 bases at J, leaving 7 bases unmatched. The CDR3 has 14 amino acids. Germline-derived CDR1 and CDR2 are MNHEY and SVGAGI. The CDR3 region has the DNA TGTGCCAGCTTAGCTAGCGGATACTACAATGAGCAGTTCTTC. Its translation is CASLASGYYNEQFF.

The chain is built from TRBV4-3 and TRBJ2-6; perhaps TRBD2 as D (6 bases). The CDR3 loop spans 18 amino acids. CDR1 LGHNA and CDR2 YSLEER come from the germline V gene. V was shortened by 4 bases and J by 3 bases, with 19 bases between the two germline ends. The CDR3, as DNA: TGCGCCAGCAGCCCGTCGCTGGGCGGGGTTAATGGGGCCAACGTCCTGACTTTC. This encodes CASSPSLGGVNGANVLTF.

The chain carries TRBV5-1 and TRBJ2-3; TRBD1 might be the D (5 bases). Deletions cut 4 bases from V and 5 bases from J, with 8 bases between. This CDR3 has 12 amino acids. Germline lookup yields CDR1 SGHRS and CDR2 YFSETQ. The CDR3 here is CASSDQGDTQYF. The CDR3 region has the DNA TGCGCCAGCAGCGACCAGGGAGATACGCAGTATTTT.